The present T cell receptor (beta chain) was sequenced within a study of T-cell memory formation after mild COVID-19. Study at large: TCR clusters were largely donor specific.

Germline CDR1 reads GTSNPN; CDR2 reads SVGIG (reference sequence). Trimming cost V 4 bases and J 8 bases; bases outside gene matches: 18. CDR3 length equals 17 residues. It was 5'RACE with constant-segment primers that produced the TCR alpha and TCR beta cDNA libraries, which carried sample barcodes and UMIs. A single record per CDR3 protein comes from TCRdb applying MiXCR to the 5' RACE reads. Among about 350,000 distinct CDR3 sequences listed, roughly an eighth were seen once. Note on this clonotype: No antigen is known for it.

Study results and caveats: Proof of SARS-CoV-2 specificity was absent for the second-wave clones that crested on day 37. The main location of contracting CD4+ clones was CM and EM, and that of contracting CD8+ clones was EMRA.

What was sequenced was PBMCs or a T cell subset sorted from them (not recorded which). The chain has TRBV30 and TRBJ1-2; the match to TRBD1 covers 11 bases. This TCR came from a man younger than 35 who had mild COVID-19 (a few samples of this study predate the infection). Cell type and time point are not known. Here the CDR3 DNA reads TGTGCCTGGATTTCTCCTGGACAGGGGGCCTTCTTAGAGGGCTACACCTTC. Protein product: CAWISPGQGAFLEGYTF.